This T cell receptor (beta chain) was observed in a study of T cell clonality in common variable immunodeficiency. Findings of the study overall: CVID subjects shared fewer TCRbeta clones than healthy controls did. In common variable immunodeficiency, TCR beta chains reportedly carried fewer deletions and N-nucleotide insertions.

The germline V gene encodes CDR1 LNHDA and CDR2 SQIVND (reference sequence). The CDR3 has 14 amino acids. Details on this clone: Its specificity is unknown. The observed sequence ends 3 residues before the CDR3 terminus, with the missing tail filled in from the germline J gene.

Profiling relied on immunoSEQ multiplex PCR, and the TCRdb table lists in-frame clones only, not all of them. This sample comprises more than 55,000 clones, none seen once only. Sequenced material: peripheral blood mononuclear cells. The chain joins TRBV19 to TRBJ1-2, with D perhaps matching TRBD1 (6 bases). The TCR was taken from a person aged 18 to 69 in good health. The sequenced part of the CDR3 DNA is TGTGCCAGTAGTAAACAGGGTGGTGTGGACATC. It codes for CASSKQGGVDI. The full-length CDR3 reads as CASSKQGGVDIYTF.